This is a list of T cell receptor beta chains from one sample in a study of cytomegalovirus exposure and HLA in healthy donors. This table comes from immunoSEQ multiplex PCR, and its TCRdb copy is limited to in-frame clones, with some not included. The sample holds 55,000 to 70,000 clones, roughly 80% seen once. Sequencing was performed on PBMCs. The receptors were gathered from a human donor in good health. The CDR3 runs from the conserved cysteine through the conserved F or W. D genes are given only for firm matches. Clone sizes are given selectively: once, few, many, or a class where the clone is expanded.

>-|TRBJ2-4|TRBV5-6|-
TGTGCCAGCAGCTCTGGGGCCTTTAACATTCAGTACTTC
CASSSGAFNIQYF
>TRBD2|TRBJ2-3|TRBV6-6|-
TGTGCCAGCAGCACCACTGCTAGCGGGGCGATAGATACGCAGTATTTT
CASSTTASGAIDTQYF
>-|TRBJ2-7|TRBV19|-
TGTGCCAGTAGTAACACCATAAGTTTGGGCCCCTACGAGCAGTACTTC
CASSNTISLGPYEQYF
>-|TRBJ2-4|TRBV13|-
TGTGCCAGCAGCTCAGAAAACATTCAGTACTTC
CASSSENIQYF
>TRBD1|TRBJ2-3|TRBV11-3|-
TGTGCCAGCAGCTTAGACAGGGGGCCAGATACGCAGTATTTT
CASSLDRGPDTQYF
>-|TRBJ2-7|TRBV29-1|-
TGCAGCGGTCAGGGGCCCCTCGAGCAGTACTTC
CSGQGPLEQYF
>TRBD2|TRBJ2-3|TRBV11-2|-
TGTGCCAGCAGCCCCAATATGCGGGGGGCCACAGATACGCAGTATTTT
CASSPNMRGATDTQYF
>-|TRBJ1-4|TRBV19|-
TGTGCCAGTAGTATGGGCCAGACTAATGAAAAACTGTTTTTT
CASSMGQTNEKLFF
>-|TRBJ2-1|TRBV5-1|-
TGCGCCAGCAGCTTTGAGGGAAATGAGCAGTTCTTC
CASSFEGNEQFF
>TRBD2|TRBJ2-5|TRBV5-6|-
TGTGCCAGCAGCTCACTAAGCGGGGGGGCTCGTGAGACCCAGTACTTC
CASSSLSGGARETQYF
>-|TRBJ1-2|TRBV5-1|-
TGCGCCAGCAGCTGGCAGGGTTGGGCCGAGGATGGCTACACCTTC
CASSWQGWAEDGYTF
>TRBD1|TRBJ1-1|TRBV19|-
TGTGCCAGTAGCCAGGACAGGGAAGCTTTCTTT
CASSQDREAFF
>-|TRBJ2-3|TRBV7-9|few
TGTGCCAGCACCACGGACAGTCTCAATACGCAGTATTTT
CASTTDSLNTQYF
>TRBD2|TRBJ2-7|TRBV19|-
TGTGCCAGTAGTATGTCAGGGAGGGGCGCTGAAGACTACGAGCAGTACTTC
CASSMSGRGAEDYEQYF
>-|TRBJ1-1|TRBV9|-
TGTGCCAGCAGCGTAGATCCCCTCCGCGGGACTGAAGCTTTCTTT
CASSVDPLRGTEAFF
>-|TRBJ2-1|TRBV7-3|-
TGTGCCAGCAGCTTATCAGGCTATGAGCAGTTCTTC
CASSLSGYEQFF
>-|TRBJ2-6|TRBV18|-
TGTGCCAGCTCACCGAGCCCACAGGGAGCTGGGGCCAACGTCCTGACTTTC
CASSPSPQGAGANVLTF
>TRBD2|TRBJ2-7|TRBV4-2|-
TGTGCCAGCAGCCAAAAGCGGGGGTCCTACGAGCAGTACTTC
CASSQKRGSYEQYF
>-|TRBJ1-2|TRBV7-8|-
TGTGCCAGCAGCTCCCTAACTTCAGGGAACTATGGCTACACCTTC
CASSSLTSGNYGYTF
>TRBD1|TRBJ1-2|TRBV5-6|-
TGTGCCAGCAGCCCGGGACAGTATGGCTACACCTTC
CASSPGQYGYTF
>-|TRBJ1-2|TRBV6-6|-
TGTGCCAGCAGTTTATCCCGGGAGCCACTTAGACTTGGCTACACCTTC
CASSLSREPLRLGYTF
>TRBD1|TRBJ1-1|TRBV7-3|-
TGTGCCAGCAGCTCCGGGACAGGGGACAAAGGGGCCGACACTGAAGCTTTCTTT
CASSSGTGDKGADTEAFF
>TRBD1|TRBJ2-3|TRBV23-1|-
TGCGCCAGCCTTATACAGGGGACGAAGACAGATACGCAGTATTTT
CASLIQGTKTDTQYF
>-|TRBJ1-2|TRBV9|-
TGTGCCAGCAGCGTAGCCACGCAGTCTAACTATGGCTACACCTTC
CASSVATQSNYGYTF
>-|TRBJ1-2|TRBV7-2|-
TGTGCCAGCAGCTTCACCGGGACGCTCGCGGGAGGCTACACCTTC
CASSFTGTLAGGYTF
>TRBD2|TRBJ2-1|TRBV5-6|-
TGTGCCAGCAGCTTGTTCCTTCGACTAGCGAGCAGCTCCTACAATGAGCAGTTCTTC
CASSLFLRLASSSYNEQFF
>-|TRBJ1-1|TRBV7-9|-
TGTTCCAGCAGCTTAGGAGTGGGCCGGGGTGGGAACACTGAAGCTTTCTTT
CSSSLGVGRGGNTEAFF
>-|TRBJ1-2|TRBV7-2|-
TGTGCCAGCAGCAACCCGGCGACAGCGAACTATGGCTACACCTTC
CASSNPATANYGYTF
>-|TRBJ1-2|TRBV7-8|-
TGTGCCAGCAGCTTAGCCATTGAGGGTCGTGGCTACACCTTC
CASSLAIEGRGYTF
>-|TRBJ1-3|TRBV7-8|few
TGTGCCAGCAGCTTAGCGTTGTCCGGGACACTAAACACCATATATTTT
CASSLALSGTLNTIYF
>TRBD2|TRBJ2-7|TRBV6-5|-
TGTGCCAGCAGGGAAACCAGCGGGGCGACCTACGAGCAGTACTTC
CASRETSGATYEQYF
>TRBD2|TRBJ2-7|TRBV9|-
TGTGCCAGCAGCCAATTTAGCGGGAGGCAAGTCGAAGAGCAGTACTTC
CASSQFSGRQVEEQYF
>TRBD2|TRBJ2-3|TRBV7-3|-
TGTGCCAGCAGCTTAAGGGCTGTCGGCGGGGGGAGCACGGATACGCAGTATTTT
CASSLRAVGGGSTDTQYF
>TRBD1|TRBJ2-2|TRBV5-1|-
TGCGCCAGCAGCCCGGGACAGTTGAACACCGGGGAGCTGTTTTTT
CASSPGQLNTGELFF
>TRBD2|TRBJ2-5|TRBV6-6|-
TGTGCCAGCAGACCGCCGGGGGGGATTGAGACCCAGTACTTC
CASRPPGGIETQYF
>-|TRBJ2-1|TRBV6-4|few
TGTGCCAGCAGTGACTCAGAGGGTTACAATGAGCAGTTCTTC
CASSDSEGYNEQFF
>TRBD1|TRBJ1-1|TRBV27|-
TGTGCCAGCAGTCCGGGACAGGGGAACACTGAAGCTTTCTTT
CASSPGQGNTEAFF
>-|TRBJ2-2|TRBV7-2|once
TGTGCCAGCAGCACATATCTAGCGTACACCGGGGAGCTGTTTTTT
CASSTYLAYTGELFF
>-|TRBJ1-2|TRBV9|few
TGTGCCAGCAGCGTATCAGGGGACATTAACTATGGCTACACCTTC
CASSVSGDINYGYTF
>TRBD1|TRBJ1-1|TRBV6-1|once
TGTGCCAGCCCTCGGGACAGGGGGCTTGACACTGAAGCTTTCTTT
CASPRDRGLDTEAFF
>TRBD2|TRBJ2-1|TRBV5-6|-
TGTGCCAGCAGCTGCTGGGGGCCAGGAATAGCGGGGGGGCCCTGTGAGCAGTTCTTC
CASSCWGPGIAGGPCEQFF
>-|TRBJ1-5|TRBV7-8|few
TGTGCCAGCAGCTTAGATTCAGGGTCGAGACAGCCCCAGCATTTT
CASSLDSGSRQPQHF
>TRBD2|TRBJ2-3|TRBV10-1|once
TGCGCCAGCAGTGATGGTGGGGGGGTTACAGATACGCAGTATTTT
CASSDGGGVTDTQYF
>TRBD2|TRBJ2-3|TRBV9|-
TGTGCCAGCAGCACACGAGGGGACTATTTCACAGATACGCAGTATTTT
CASSTRGDYFTDTQYF
>-|TRBJ1-2|TRBV4-1|-
TGCGCCAGCAGCCAAGCCCCTTTTCCTCACTATGGCTACACCTTC
CASSQAPFPHYGYTF
>-|TRBJ2-3|TRBV4-1|-
TGCGCCAGCAGCCAAGAGGCCCCTTCAGGGGTCCCCACAGATACGCAGTATTTT
CASSQEAPSGVPTDTQYF
>-|TRBJ2-2|TRBV7-3|-
TGTGCCAGCAGCCACACGGGAGGGGGCTTAACCGGGGAGCTGTTTTTT
CASSHTGGGLTGELFF
>TRBD2|TRBJ2-7|TRBV5-1|-
TGCGCCAGCAGCTTGGGCCAGGGACTAGCGGGGTACGAGCAGTACTTC
CASSLGQGLAGYEQYF
>TRBD1|TRBJ2-2|TRBV7-8|-
TGTGCCAGCAGCGTTAGGGCGGGTGGGACAGGGACGGACACCGGGGAGCTGTTTTTT
CASSVRAGGTGTDTGELFF
>TRBD1|TRBJ1-2|TRBV6-1|-
TGTGCCAGCATGGGACAGGGGCACTATGGCTACACCTTC
CASMGQGHYGYTF
>-|TRBJ2-7|TRBV18|-
TGTGCCAGCTCACCGAAAGAACCTCGGTACGAGCAGTACTTC
CASSPKEPRYEQYF
>-|TRBJ2-3|TRBV7-2|-
TGTGCCAGCAGCTTAGATGTGGGAGCGACCACAGATACGCAGTATTTT
CASSLDVGATTDTQYF
>-|TRBJ2-1|TRBV6-5|-
TGTGCCAGCAGTAACAGGGTGGAGCGGTACAATGAGCAGTTCTTC
CASSNRVERYNEQFF
>-|TRBJ1-3|TRBV28|few
TGTGCCAGCAGCACCCCGGGGGGCGAACTATCGAGCAACACCATATATTTT
CASSTPGGELSSNTIYF
>-|TRBJ1-5|TRBV2|-
TGTGCCAGCAGTGAAGGTCCCTTCCATCTGGGGCGGCAGCCCCAGCATTTT
CASSEGPFHLGRQPQHF
>TRBD1|TRBJ1-4|TRBV5-4|once
TGTGCCAGCAGCGAGACAGGGGATCGTGAAAAACTGTTTTTT
CASSETGDREKLFF
>-|TRBJ2-1|TRBV9|-
TGTGCCAGCAGCGTAGCGTACTCATACAATGAGCAGTTCTTC
CASSVAYSYNEQFF
>TRBD1|TRBJ1-1|TRBV7-2|-
TGTGCCAGCAGCTTGGGACAGTCCCACCCGGGGGCTTTCTTT
CASSLGQSHPGAFF